Listed here are 4 T cell receptor beta chains from one sample, sequenced in a study of blood T cell repertoires in COVID-19. TCRdb's copy holds only in-frame clones and misses some; the assay was immunoSEQ multiplex PCR. The sample lists about 93,000 clones, 80% occurring once. The sample comprised peripheral blood. These receptor sequences come from a human donor in a cohort sampled during active COVID-19.

CDR3 coding DNA: TGTGCCAGCAGTCCCCGTCCCACAGATACGCAGTATTTT. The encoded protein is CASSPRPTDTQYF. The rearrangement joins TRBV28 to TRBJ2-3; D gene ambiguous. This CDR3 has 13 amino acids. Trimming removed 5 bases from V and 2 bases from J, with 8 bases in between. Germline CDR1 MDHEN, CDR2 SYDVKM. The variable domain in full, with the rest retrieved from reference TRBV28 and TRBJ2-3, is DVKVTQSSRYLVKRTGEKVFLECVQDMDHENMFWYRQDPGLGLRLIYFSYDVKMKEKGDIPEGYSVSREKKERFSLILESASTNQTSMYLCASSPRPTDTQYFGPGTRLTVL.

The V gene is TRBV29-1, the J gene TRBJ1-3; TRBD1 aligns across 9 bases. CDR1 is SQVTM, CDR2 ANQGSEA, per germline. This CDR3 contains 14 residues. V shed 4 bases, J shed 1 base, and the junction held 2 bases outside the gene matches. CDR3 region: CSVVGQGSGNTIYF. CDR3 DNA: TGCAGCGTTGTTGGACAGGGGTCTGGAAACACCATATATTTT.

In this sample, this clone turned up a few times. The chain carries TRBV9 and TRBJ2-1, with 10 bases identical to TRBD1. Germline CDR1 is SGDLS and CDR2 is YYNGEE. After removal of 3 bases from V and 12 bases from J, the junction contained 6 bases not matched to a gene. The length of the CDR3 is 13 residues. The CDR3 loop is CASSGGTGDWQFF. In nucleotides, the CDR3 is TGTGCCAGCAGCGGAGGGACAGGGGATTGGCAGTTCTTC.

The J gene is TRBJ2-1, the V gene TRBV27; 9 bases are shared with TRBD2. The V and J ends lost 5 bases and 6 bases, in that order; junction bases with no gene match: 11. The V gene's germline CDR1 is MNHEY and CDR2 SMNVEV (reference sequence). The CDR3 extends over 16 amino acids. In DNA, the CDR3 is TGTGCCAGCAGTCATAGGGCGCTAGCGGGAAGCAATGAGCAGTTCTTC. Translating it yields CASSHRALAGSNEQFF.